This T cell receptor (beta chain) was captured in a study of T-cell reconstitution after alpha-beta-depleted transplantation in children. Study-wide findings and caveats: About two months after transplant, alpha-beta T cells reportedly came from several hundred expanded graft clones. Most T-cell counts and diversity one year after the transplant came from T cells that were newly produced. TCRbeta diversity was high at day 60 in some patients (a result of surviving recipient T cells and thymic progenitors).

At least ten counts were recorded for this clonotype. What it recognizes is unknown. Unique molecular identifiers tagged the TCRbeta library. TCRdb fed the PCR reads into MiXCR, producing one record per CDR3 protein. The data show approximately 490,000 distinct CDR3 sequences, roughly a tenth seen once. The CDR3 sequence is 16 residues long. Trimming took 0 bases from V and 2 from J, leaving 11 bases between them. From germline, CDR1 is LNHNV and CDR2 YYDKDF (reference sequence). The material was PBMCs, obtained before TCRalphabeta/CD19-depleted stem cell transplant. The chain couples TRBV15 to TRBJ1-5; D possibly corresponds to TRBD1 (5 bases). The receptor was isolated from a child under 10 years old with inherited bone marrow failure, due to receive a stem cell transplant. This CDR3 reads CATSRDPGGRNQPQHF. The CDR3 DNA reads as TGTGCCACCAGCAGAGATCCCGGGGGTCGCAATCAGCCCCAGCATTTT.